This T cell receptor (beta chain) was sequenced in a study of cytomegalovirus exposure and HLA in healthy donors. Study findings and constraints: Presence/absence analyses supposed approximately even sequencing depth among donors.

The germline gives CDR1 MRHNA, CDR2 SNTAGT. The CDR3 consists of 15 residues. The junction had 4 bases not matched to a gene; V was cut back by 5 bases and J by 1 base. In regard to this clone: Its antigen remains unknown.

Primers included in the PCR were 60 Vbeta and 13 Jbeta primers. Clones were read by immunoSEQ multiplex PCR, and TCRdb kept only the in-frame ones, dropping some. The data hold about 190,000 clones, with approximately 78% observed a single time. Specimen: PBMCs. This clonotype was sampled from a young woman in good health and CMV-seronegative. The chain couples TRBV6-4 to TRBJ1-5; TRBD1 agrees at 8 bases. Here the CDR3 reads CASSRTGNSNQPQHF. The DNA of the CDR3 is TGTGCCAGCAGTCGGACAGGGAACAGCAATCAGCCCCAGCATTTT.